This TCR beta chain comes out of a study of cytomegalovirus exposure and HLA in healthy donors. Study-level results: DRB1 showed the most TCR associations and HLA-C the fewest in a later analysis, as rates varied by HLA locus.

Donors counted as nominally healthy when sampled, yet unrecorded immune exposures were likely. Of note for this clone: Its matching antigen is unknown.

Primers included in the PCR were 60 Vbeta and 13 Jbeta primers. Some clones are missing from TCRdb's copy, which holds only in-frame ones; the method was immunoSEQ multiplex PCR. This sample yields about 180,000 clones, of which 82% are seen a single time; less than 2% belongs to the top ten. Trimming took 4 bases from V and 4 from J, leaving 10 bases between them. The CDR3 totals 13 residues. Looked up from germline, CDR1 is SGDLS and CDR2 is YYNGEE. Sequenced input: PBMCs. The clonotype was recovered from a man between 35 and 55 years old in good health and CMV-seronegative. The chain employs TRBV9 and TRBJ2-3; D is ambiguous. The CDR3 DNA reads TGTGCCAGCAGCTCCTCCTATCCAGATACGCAGTATTTT. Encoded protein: CASSSSYPDTQYF.